This TCR beta chain came from a study of CD8 T cells in ankylosing spondylitis. General study findings and limits: Relatively scarce in peripheral blood, disease-linked clones were CD8+. Seemingly distinctive of ankylosing spondylitis blood was a TCR beta motif formed by eight highly homologous variants.

As to this clonotype: Its cognate antigen is unknown.

TCRdb processed the 5' RACE reads anew with MiXCR; each CDR3 protein has one entry. The repertoire includes about 440,000 distinct CDR3 sequences, roughly a sixth of them detected once, and approximately 1% sits in the top ten. CDR1 DFQATT and CDR2 SNEGSKA come from the germline V gene (reference sequence). The V end was cut by 1 base, the J end by 0 bases, with 10 bases between. This CDR3 comprises 15 residues. The sequenced sample consisted of blood, either unsorted or a sorted T cell fraction (not recorded which). This TCR was recovered from a male donor with ankylosing spondylitis. The chain combines TRBV20-1 with TRBJ2-1; D possibly corresponds to TRBD2 (6 bases). The CDR3 loop is CSARGIAVSYNEQFF. Written as DNA, the CDR3 is TGCAGTGCTAGAGGGATAGCGGTCTCCTACAATGAGCAGTTCTTC.